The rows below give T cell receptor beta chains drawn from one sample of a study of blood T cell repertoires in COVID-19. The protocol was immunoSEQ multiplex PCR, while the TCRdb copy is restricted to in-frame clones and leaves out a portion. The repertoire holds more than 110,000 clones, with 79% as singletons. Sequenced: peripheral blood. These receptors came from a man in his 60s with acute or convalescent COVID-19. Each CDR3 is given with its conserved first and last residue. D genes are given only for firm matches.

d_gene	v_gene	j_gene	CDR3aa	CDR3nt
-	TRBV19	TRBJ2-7	CASSIGRRGYYEQYF	TGTGCCAGTAGTATTGGGCGACGGGGGTACTACGAGCAGTACTTC
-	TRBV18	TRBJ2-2	CASSPASTDTGELFF	TGTGCCAGCTCACCAGCGTCCACGGACACCGGGGAGCTGTTTTTT
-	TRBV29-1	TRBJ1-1	CSVVETVGTEAFF	TGCAGCGTTGTGGAGACAGTGGGAACTGAAGCTTTCTTT
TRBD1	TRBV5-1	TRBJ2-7	CASSLEGQGAQEQYF	TGCGCCAGCAGCTTGGAAGGACAGGGGGCGCAAGAGCAGTACTTC
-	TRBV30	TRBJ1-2	CAWRSTGIGYGYTF	TGTGCCTGGAGGTCTACAGGGATCGGCTATGGCTACACCTTC
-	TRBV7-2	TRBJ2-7	CASSLAPLAREQYF	TGTGCCAGCAGCTTAGCTCCCCTAGCTAGAGAGCAGTACTTC
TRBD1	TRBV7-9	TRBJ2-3	CASSLRRQGADTQYF	TGTGCCAGCAGCTTAAGGAGACAGGGGGCAGATACGCAGTATTTT
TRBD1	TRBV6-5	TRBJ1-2	CASSYSRTGIYGYTF	TGTGCCAGCAGTTACTCTCGGACAGGAATCTATGGCTACACCTTC
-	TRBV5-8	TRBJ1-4	CASSFEGFDEKLFF	TGTGCCAGCAGCTTTGAGGGCTTCGATGAAAAACTGTTTTTT
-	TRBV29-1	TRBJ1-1	CSVGSPGEAFF	TGCAGCGTTGGGAGTCCGGGAGAAGCTTTCTTT
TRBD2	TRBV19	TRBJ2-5	CASSAPGLAEETQYF	TGTGCCAGTAGTGCTCCGGGACTAGCGGAAGAGACCCAGTACTTC
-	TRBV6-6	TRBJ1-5	CASSYDTLNQPQHF	TGTGCCAGCAGTTACGACACCTTGAATCAGCCCCAGCATTTT
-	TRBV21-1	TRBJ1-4	CASSNVRPLEKLFF	TGTGCCAGCAGCAATGTCAGGCCTTTGGAAAAACTGTTTTTT
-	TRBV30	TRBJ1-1	CAWSSRTLNTEAFF	TGTGCCTGGAGTTCTCGGACATTGAACACTGAAGCTTTCTTT
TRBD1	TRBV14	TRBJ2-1	CASSPQGPEQFF	TGTGCCAGCAGCCCACAGGGGCCGGAGCAGTTCTTC
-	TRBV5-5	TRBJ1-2	CASSPARGAYGYTF	TGTGCCAGCAGCCCGGCCCGGGGGGCCTATGGCTACACCTTC